The text below deals with one TCR beta chain. No cognate antigen has been identified for it. No much larger clone is present one base from it, and per-base qualities are unavailable. The data are from a study of blood T cell repertoires in COVID-19 (dated by TCRdb to about 2020). For the wider study: Collaborator samples came from the United States, Italy and Spain and covered acute and convalescent phases of COVID-19. The material from the prospective study consisted of cDNA or gDNA derived from T cells, B-cell-depleted T cells, or PBMCs. Where available, HLA class I and class II types were obtained from metadata supplied by the sample provider rather than from assay-based typing. Sample metadata almost always included a de-identified subject ID, COVID-19 status, age in years and sex. Subjects who had been exposed to COVID-19, were actively infected with it, or had recovered from it provided the deeply sampled blood TCRbeta repertoires that made up the dataset. Samples came from the ongoing ImmuneRACE study (first 160 participants) plus 1,254 subjects from 6 global collaborators. The repertoires were released in a freely available public database intended as a resource for research on the immune response to SARS-CoV-2. What the work shows at the level of the full study, not this receptor alone: The amount of clinical and demographic metadata varied by source and participant and was provided uncurated.

The immunoSEQ Assay, a bias-controlled multiplex PCR, was used to amplify TCRbeta CDR3 regions from genomic DNA. Per the original workflow: The number of nucleated cells in each sample was estimated by amplification of reference gene primers within the assay. To quantify the absolute abundance of each unique TCRbeta CDR3 rearrangement, sequence reads were collapsed and filtered. For each sample, productive Simpson clonality was calculated by taking the square root of Simpson's diversity index across productive rearrangements. The immuneACCESS repertoire file appears here via TCRdb, limited to in-frame rearrangements. These files lack a portion of the clones; in checked studies, under half of the deficit traces to unresolved V genes, and the cause of the others is not known. The V and J calls and clone size were taken over from that table, and D and trimming were inferred from the DNA. The sample contains about 54,000 clones, around four fifths of them found a single time. The top ten clonotypes cover roughly 3% of the sample.

Relative to germline, V is missing 1 base and J is missing 6 bases, with 8 bases of the junction outside any gene match. The germline V gene supplies CDR1 KGHSH and CDR2 LQKENI. The CDR3 has 16 amino acids, counting the end cysteine and phenylalanine. Left in the record is the CDR3 DNA by itself, 48 bases read in frame from the first base. The collaborating institutions used their own protocols to collect whole blood in K2EDTA tubes. For TCRbeta analysis, collaborators shipped samples in one of three forms: frozen whole blood, isolated PBMCs, or DNA extracted from either of those sample types. The receptor was derived from a man between 50 and 59 years old with acute or convalescent COVID-19. The chain couples TRBV18 to TRBJ2-3, with 9 junctional bases fitting TRBD2. The source material was peripheral blood. Here the CDR3 is given as CASSPQSLAGMDTQYF. The DNA sequence is given as TGTGCCAGCTCACCACAATCACTAGCGGGTATGGATACGCAGTATTTT.